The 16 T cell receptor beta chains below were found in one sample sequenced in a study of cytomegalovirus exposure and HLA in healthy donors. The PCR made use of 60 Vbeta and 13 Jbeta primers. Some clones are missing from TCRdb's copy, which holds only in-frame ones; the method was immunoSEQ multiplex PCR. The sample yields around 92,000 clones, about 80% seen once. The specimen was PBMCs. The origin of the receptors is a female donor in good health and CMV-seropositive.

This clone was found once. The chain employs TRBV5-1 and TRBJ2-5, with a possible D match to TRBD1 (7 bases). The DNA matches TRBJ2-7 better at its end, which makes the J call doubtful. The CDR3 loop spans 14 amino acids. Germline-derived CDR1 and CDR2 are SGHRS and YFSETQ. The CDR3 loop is CASSSTRGADEQYF. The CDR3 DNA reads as TGCGCCAGCAGCTCTACCAGGGGGGCCGACGAGCAGTACTTC.

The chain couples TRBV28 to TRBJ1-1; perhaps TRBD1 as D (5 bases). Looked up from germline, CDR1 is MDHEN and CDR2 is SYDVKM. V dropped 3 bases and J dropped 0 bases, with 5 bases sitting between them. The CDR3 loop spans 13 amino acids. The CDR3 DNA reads TGTGCCAGCAGTTTGGGGCTGAACACTGAAGCTTTCTTT. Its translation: CASSLGLNTEAFF.

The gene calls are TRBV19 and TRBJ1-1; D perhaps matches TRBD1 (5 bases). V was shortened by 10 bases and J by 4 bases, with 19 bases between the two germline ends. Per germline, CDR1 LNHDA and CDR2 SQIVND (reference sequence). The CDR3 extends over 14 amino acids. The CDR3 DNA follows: TGTGCCACTGCCCCCGCAGGGTCCGTCACTGAAGCTTTCTTT. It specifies CATAPAGSVTEAFF.

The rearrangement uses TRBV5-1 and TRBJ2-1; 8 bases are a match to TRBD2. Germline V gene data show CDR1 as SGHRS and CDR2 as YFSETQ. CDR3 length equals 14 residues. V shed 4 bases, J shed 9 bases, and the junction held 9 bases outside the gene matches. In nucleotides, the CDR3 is TGCGCCAGCAGCCCAGGCCGGGGGGGCGGTGAGCAGTTCTTC. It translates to CASSPGRGGGEQFF.

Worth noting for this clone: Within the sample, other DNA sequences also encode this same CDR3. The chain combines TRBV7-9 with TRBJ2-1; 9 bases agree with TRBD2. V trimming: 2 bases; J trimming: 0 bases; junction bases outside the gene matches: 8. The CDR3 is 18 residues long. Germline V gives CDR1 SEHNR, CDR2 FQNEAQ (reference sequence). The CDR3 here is CASSLIAGALSSYNEQFF. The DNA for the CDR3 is TGTGCCAGCAGCTTAATAGCGGGGGCCCTAAGCTCCTACAATGAGCAGTTCTTC.

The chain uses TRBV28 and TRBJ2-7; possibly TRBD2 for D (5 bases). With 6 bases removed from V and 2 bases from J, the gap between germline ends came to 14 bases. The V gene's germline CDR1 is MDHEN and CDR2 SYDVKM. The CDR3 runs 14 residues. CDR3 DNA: TGTGCCAGCAGCCGTGACGGACTGCCCTACGAGCAGTACTTC. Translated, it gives CASSRDGLPYEQYF.

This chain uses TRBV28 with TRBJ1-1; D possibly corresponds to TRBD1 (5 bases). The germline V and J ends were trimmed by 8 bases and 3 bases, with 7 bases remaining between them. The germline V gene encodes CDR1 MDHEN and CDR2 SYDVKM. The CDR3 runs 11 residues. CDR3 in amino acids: CASRQYTEAFF. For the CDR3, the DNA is TGTGCCAGCCGACAGTACACTGAAGCTTTCTTT.

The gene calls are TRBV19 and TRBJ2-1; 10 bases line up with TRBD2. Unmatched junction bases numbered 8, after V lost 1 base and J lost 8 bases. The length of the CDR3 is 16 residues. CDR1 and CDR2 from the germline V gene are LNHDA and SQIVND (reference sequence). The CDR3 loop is CASSIVPSGRGDEQFF. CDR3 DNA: TGTGCCAGTAGTATAGTACCTAGCGGGAGAGGGGATGAGCAGTTCTTC.

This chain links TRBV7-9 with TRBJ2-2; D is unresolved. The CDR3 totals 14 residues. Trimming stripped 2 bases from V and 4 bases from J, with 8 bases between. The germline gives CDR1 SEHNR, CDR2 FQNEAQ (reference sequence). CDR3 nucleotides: TGTGCCAGCAGCTTAATCCTCTCCACCGGGGAGCTGTTTTTT. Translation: CASSLILSTGELFF.

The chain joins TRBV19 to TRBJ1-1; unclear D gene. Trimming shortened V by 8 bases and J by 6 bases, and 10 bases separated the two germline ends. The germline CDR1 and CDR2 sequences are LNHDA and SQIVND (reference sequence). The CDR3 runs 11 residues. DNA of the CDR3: TGTGCCAGTCACTATGGCGCTGAAGCTTTCTTT. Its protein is CASHYGAEAFF.

The DNA of the CDR3 is TGTGCCACCAGCAGAGGGACAGGCTATGGCTACACCTTC. This translates into CATSRGTGYGYTF. The V and J genes are TRBV15 and TRBJ1-2; 7 bases fit TRBD1. J gave up 4 bases and V 1 base, and 0 bases lay outside the gene matches. Germline V gene data show CDR1 as LNHNV and CDR2 as YYDKDF (reference sequence). The CDR3 loop spans 13 amino acids.

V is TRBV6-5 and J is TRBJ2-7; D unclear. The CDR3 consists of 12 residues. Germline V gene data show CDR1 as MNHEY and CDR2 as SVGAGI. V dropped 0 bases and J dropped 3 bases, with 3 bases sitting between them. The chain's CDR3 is CASSYSRYEQYF. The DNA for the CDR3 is TGTGCCAGCAGTTACTCCCGCTACGAGCAGTACTTC.

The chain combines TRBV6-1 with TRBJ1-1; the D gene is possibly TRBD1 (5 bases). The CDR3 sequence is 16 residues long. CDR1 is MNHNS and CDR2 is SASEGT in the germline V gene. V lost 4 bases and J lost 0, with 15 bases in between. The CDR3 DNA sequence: TGTGCCAGCAGTGGGACCCGACAGATTATGAACACTGAAGCTTTCTTT. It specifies CASSGTRQIMNTEAFF.

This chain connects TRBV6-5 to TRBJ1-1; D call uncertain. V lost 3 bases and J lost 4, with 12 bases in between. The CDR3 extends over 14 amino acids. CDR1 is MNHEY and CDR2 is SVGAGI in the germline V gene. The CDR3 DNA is TGTGCCAGCAGTTATGGCGCTGAGCGCACTGAAGCTTTCTTT. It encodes CASSYGAERTEAFF.

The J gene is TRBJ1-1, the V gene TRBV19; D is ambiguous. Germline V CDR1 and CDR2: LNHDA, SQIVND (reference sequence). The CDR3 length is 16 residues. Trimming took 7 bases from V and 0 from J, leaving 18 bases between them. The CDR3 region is CASTSRGGHMNTEAFF. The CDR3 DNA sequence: TGTGCCAGTACCTCCCGGGGAGGGCACATGAACACTGAAGCTTTCTTT.

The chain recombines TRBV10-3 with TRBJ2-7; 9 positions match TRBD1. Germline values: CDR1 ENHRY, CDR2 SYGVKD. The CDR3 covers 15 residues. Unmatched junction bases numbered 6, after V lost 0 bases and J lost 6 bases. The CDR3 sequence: CAISESGGQGSEQYF. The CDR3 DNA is TGTGCCATCAGTGAGTCGGGAGGACAGGGGTCCGAGCAGTACTTC.